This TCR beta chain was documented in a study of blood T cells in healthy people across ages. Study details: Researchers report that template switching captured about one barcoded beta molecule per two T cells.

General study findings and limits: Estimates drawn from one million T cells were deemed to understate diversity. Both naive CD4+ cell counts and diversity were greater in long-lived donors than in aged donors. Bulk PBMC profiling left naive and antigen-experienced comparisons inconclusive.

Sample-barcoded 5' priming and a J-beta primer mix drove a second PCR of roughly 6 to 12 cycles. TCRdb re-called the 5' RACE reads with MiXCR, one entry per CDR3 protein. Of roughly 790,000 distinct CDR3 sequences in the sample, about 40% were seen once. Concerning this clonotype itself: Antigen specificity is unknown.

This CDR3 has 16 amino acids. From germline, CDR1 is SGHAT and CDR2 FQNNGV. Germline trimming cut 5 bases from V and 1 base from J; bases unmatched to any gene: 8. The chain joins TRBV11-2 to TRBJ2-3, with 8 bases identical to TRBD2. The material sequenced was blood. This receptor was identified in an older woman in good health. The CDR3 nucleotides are TGTGCCAGCAGCGCCGGGAGGGCAAGTGGCACAGATACGCAGTATTTT. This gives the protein CASSAGRASGTDTQYF.